The sample holds a few counts of the clone carrying this TCR beta chain. Molecular barcoding with unique molecular identifiers was used for the TCRbeta library. A single record per CDR3 protein comes from TCRdb applying MiXCR to the PCR reads. The table shows over 300,000 distinct CDR3 sequences, with about a tenth occurring only once. This CDR3 spans 13 amino acids. Trimming removed 6 bases at V and 4 bases at J, with 13 bases between. The germline CDR1 and CDR2 sequences are DFQATT and SNEGSKA (reference sequence). The source of the sample is a study of T-cell reconstitution after alpha-beta-depleted transplantation in children.

This chain connects TRBV20-1 to TRBJ1-5; no clear D. The sequence was collected from a human donor who donated a stem cell graft to a child with acute lymphoblastic leukemia. The specimen comprised PBMCs from the stem cell graft donor, sampled from the stem cell graft. The CDR3 protein is CSASINLNQPQHF. The CDR3 nucleotides read TGCAGTGCCTCAATAAACCTAAATCAGCCCCAGCATTTT.